What follows is one T cell receptor beta chain and its context. The record originates from a study of blood T cell repertoires in COVID-19. The table came from immunoSEQ multiplex PCR; TCRdb's copy has only in-frame clones and leaves some out. The sample holds about 380,000 clones, around 90% seen once. Trimming left V 2 bases short and J 0 bases short, with 8 bases between. Germline CDR1 is MNHEY and CDR2 is SMNVEV (reference sequence). The CDR3 consists of 15 residues. This TCR was recovered from a woman aged 18-29 years who had recovered from COVID-19. The chain joins TRBV27 to TRBJ2-1, with D tentatively TRBD2 (6 bases). The sample consisted of PBMCs or T cells enriched from blood (not recorded which). The CDR3: CASSLETSSYNEQFF. The CDR3 DNA sequence: TGTGCCAGCAGTTTAGAGACTAGCTCCTACAATGAGCAGTTCTTC.